The 21 T cell receptor beta chains below all came from one sample that was sequenced in a study of shared clonotypes between healthy human individuals. Using immunoSEQ multiplex PCR, the repertoire was profiled, and TCRdb retains in-frame clones only, with some absent. The profile shows approximately 470,000 clones, around 80% of them singletons. Sequencing was done on a sample of PBMCs. The receptors shown here come from a woman in her forties in good health. Some clones in this sample may be carry-over from other donors' samples.

The rearrangement uses TRBV5-4 and TRBJ2-5; 15 positions match TRBD2. Germline-derived CDR1 and CDR2 are SGHNT and YYREEE (reference sequence). The CDR3 totals 18 residues. V shed 7 bases and J 4 bases; nucleotides not matched to a gene: 14. Written as DNA, the CDR3 is TGTGCCAGCGGAACCGGGACTAGCGGGAGGAGGGGGGTAGAGACCCAGTACTTC. This codes for CASGTGTSGRRGVETQYF. The full variable domain, completed using reference TRBV5-4 and TRBJ2-5, is ETGVTQSPTHLIKTRGQQVTLRCSSQSGHNTVSWYQQALGQGPQFIFQYYREEENGRGNFPPRFSGLQFPNYSSELNVNALELDDSALYLCASGTGTSGRRGVETQYFGPGTRLLVL.

In its sample, this clone was seen a few times. The chain combines TRBV28 with TRBJ2-7; D is possibly TRBD1 or TRBD2 (5 bases each). The V end was cut by 8 bases, the J end by 3 bases, with 14 bases between. CDR3 size: 13 residues. Germline CDR1 MDHEN, CDR2 SYDVKM. The CDR3 here is CASGLIQDYEQYF. In nucleotides, the CDR3 is TGTGCCAGCGGACTGATACAGGACTACGAGCAGTACTTC.

The chain is built from TRBV19 and TRBJ2-4; D remains ambiguous. The CDR3 sequence is 12 residues long. Trimming shortened V by 4 bases and J by 6 bases, and 7 bases separated the two germline ends. Germline CDR1 reads LNHDA; CDR2 reads SQIVND (reference sequence). This CDR3 is CASSTQTNIQYF. For the CDR3, the DNA is TGTGCCAGTAGTACCCAAACAAACATTCAGTACTTC.

V gene TRBV28 combines with J gene TRBJ1-1; 7 nucleotides line up with TRBD1. Trimming took 10 bases from V and 1 from J; bases not matched to a gene: 6. Germline-derived CDR1 and CDR2 are MDHEN and SYDVKM. This CDR3 has 13 amino acids. CDR3 nucleotide sequence: TGTGCCACCAAGGACAGGAGGAACACTGAAGCTTTCTTT. It yields the protein CATKDRRNTEAFF.

A note on this clone: The junction shows a germline mismatch at one end, possibly a read error. This sequence joins TRBV15 and TRBJ2-7, with D possibly called TRBD1 or TRBD2 (5 bases each). Germline CDR1 LNHNV, CDR2 YYDKDF (reference sequence). The CDR3 has 15 amino acids. CDR3 DNA: TGTGCCACCAGCAGCTGGGGACGATCGGCCTATGAGCAGTACTTC. Its translation: CATSSWGRSAYEQYF.

Concerning this clone: The same CDR3 can be traced to other DNA sequences in this sample. The rearrangement uses TRBV28 and TRBJ2-3; unclear D gene. The germline gives CDR1 MDHEN, CDR2 SYDVKM. This CDR3 region has 14 residues. V gave up 2 bases and J gave up 2 bases, with 8 bases separating them. DNA for the CDR3: TGTGCCAGCAGTTTACTACAGACCACAGATACGCAGTATTTT. Protein: CASSLLQTTDTQYF.

The chain is built from TRBV11-2 and TRBJ2-1, with TRBD2 identical over 7 bases. Germline V gene sequence: CDR1 SGHAT, CDR2 FQNNGV. V gave up 2 bases and J gave up 1 base; unmatched junction bases: 8. The CDR3 is 17 amino acids. This chain's CDR3 is CASSLRSIGGSYNEQFF. DNA of the CDR3: TGTGCCAGCAGCTTAAGGTCCATCGGGGGGTCCTACAATGAGCAGTTCTTC.

This rearrangement joins TRBV6-5 to TRBJ2-5; D is perhaps TRBD2 (6 bases). This CDR3 region has 14 residues. The V end lost 2 bases, the J end lost 4 bases, and 11 bases lay between the germline ends. Germline CDR1 reads MNHEY; CDR2 reads SVGAGI. This CDR3 is CASSYMWGGETQYF. As DNA, the CDR3 is TGTGCCAGCAGTTACATGTGGGGAGGAGAGACCCAGTACTTC.

In this sample, this clone turned up once. The chain is built from TRBV11-2 and TRBJ2-7, with 10 bases that match TRBD2. Unmatched junction bases numbered 10, after V lost 5 bases and J lost 12 bases. CDR1 is SGHAT, CDR2 FQNNGV, per germline. The CDR3 is 13 amino acids. CDR3 in DNA: TGTGCCAGCAGCCAAGGACTAGCGGACCGAATGTACTTC. Translated, it gives CASSQGLADRMYF.

The V call is TRBV2, the J call TRBJ2-1; perhaps TRBD2 as D (5 bases). Deletions cut 2 bases from V and 4 bases from J, with 12 bases between. This CDR3 contains 15 residues. Per the germline V gene, CDR1 is SNHLY and CDR2 is FYNNEI. CDR3 in amino acids: CASSERRYAYNEQFF. For the CDR3, the DNA is TGTGCCAGCAGTGAACGGAGGTATGCTTACAATGAGCAGTTCTTC.

The V gene is TRBV30, the J gene TRBJ2-2; D may be TRBD2 (6 bases). Trimming stripped 3 bases from V and 7 bases from J, with 9 bases between. The CDR3 is made up of 12 amino acids. Per the germline V gene, CDR1 is GTSNPN and CDR2 is SVGIG (reference sequence). CDR3 nucleotides: TGTGCCTGGAGGGGGGGTGGCGGGGAGCTGTTTTTT. This codes for CAWRGGGGELFF.

The chain couples TRBV2 to TRBJ1-3; TRBD1 matches at 9 bases. The length of the CDR3 is 16 residues. V shed 4 bases, J shed 0 bases, and the junction held 4 bases outside the gene matches. In germline, CDR1 is SNHLY, CDR2 FYNNEI. In DNA, the CDR3 is TGTGCCAGCAGTGCGGACAGGGGATTCTCTGGAAACACCATATATTTT. Translating gives CASSADRGFSGNTIYF.

This clone appeared a few times. The V call is TRBV11-1, the J call TRBJ1-2; D is undetermined. V was shortened by 0 bases and J by 3 bases, with 5 bases between the two germline ends. This CDR3 is built from 13 residues. The germline CDR1 and CDR2 sequences are SGHAT and FQDESV (reference sequence). In DNA, the CDR3 is TGTGCCAGCAGCTTAGCCGTCGACTATGGCTACACCTTC. The encoded protein is CASSLAVDYGYTF.

V gene TRBV20-1 combines with J gene TRBJ1-1; D might be TRBD1 (5 bases). Trimming removed 4 bases from V and 7 bases from J, with 10 bases in between. Germline V gene lookup returns CDR1 DFQATT and CDR2 SNEGSKA (reference sequence). This CDR3 region has 11 residues. The chain's CDR3 is CSAIDRYEAFF. The CDR3 coding sequence is TGCAGTGCTATAGACAGATATGAAGCTTTCTTT.

The rearrangement uses TRBV5-1 and TRBJ1-5; 7 nucleotides align to TRBD1. The CDR3 is 15 amino acids. The germline CDR1 and CDR2 sequences are SGHRS and YFSETQ. Losses at the gene ends were 0 bases for V and 10 bases for J; bases not matched to a gene: 10. The CDR3 coding sequence is TGCGCCAGCAGCTTGGAGGGGGCCCAACATGGACCCCAGCATTTT. Translation: CASSLEGAQHGPQHF.

This chain uses TRBV9 with TRBJ2-7; maybe TRBD2 (5 bases). The V and J ends lost 3 bases and 0 bases respectively, with 10 bases between them. This CDR3 region has 14 residues. Germline V gives CDR1 SGDLS, CDR2 YYNGEE. CDR3 sequence (DNA): TGTGCCAGCAGCGCATTCGGGGACTCCTACGAGCAGTACTTC. Amino acid sequence: CASSAFGDSYEQYF.

V is TRBV27 and J is TRBJ2-7; TRBD2 aligns across 11 bases. V was clipped by 10 bases and J by 1 base; unmatched bases: 6. The CDR3 length is 14 residues. The V gene's germline CDR1 is MNHEY and CDR2 SMNVEV (reference sequence). The CDR3 DNA reads TGTGCCACCGCCGGGACTAGCGGATCCTACGAGCAGTACTTC. Encoded protein: CATAGTSGSYEQYF.

The J gene is TRBJ1-4, the V gene TRBV19; maybe TRBD1 (5 bases). The CDR3 is 13 residues long. Per the germline V gene, CDR1 is LNHDA and CDR2 is SQIVND (reference sequence). V was pared by 5 bases and J by 10 bases, with 14 bases between. In DNA, the CDR3 is TGTGCCAGTAGTGCGGGGACTTTCGGAAAACTGTTTTTT. It codes for CASSAGTFGKLFF.

CDR3 sequence reads: CASSDPAGGETQYF. In nucleotides, the CDR3 is TGTGCCAGCAGTGATCCGGCAGGAGGGGAGACCCAGTACTTC. This rearrangement joins TRBV2 to TRBJ2-5, with a weak D call TRBD2 (6 bases). This CDR3 has 14 amino acids. CDR1 and CDR2 (germline): SNHLY, FYNNEI. The V end was cut by 3 bases, the J end by 5 bases, with 13 bases between.

V and J are TRBV29-1 and TRBJ2-2; D is unresolved. Trimming removed 5 bases at V and 6 bases at J, with 10 bases between. The CDR3 has 12 residues. Germline V gives CDR1 SQVTM, CDR2 ANQGSEA. CDR3 amino acids: CSVRVRAGELFF. CDR3 nucleotide sequence: TGCAGCGTTAGGGTACGGGCCGGGGAGCTGTTTTTT.

This chain uses TRBV18 with TRBJ2-6; TRBD2 agrees at 7 bases. The CDR3 is 19 amino acids. From germline, CDR1 is KGHSH and CDR2 LQKENI. Germline trimming cut 4 bases from V and 1 base from J; bases unmatched to any gene: 13. The CDR3 loop is CASSHRTGGSGSGANVLTF. The DNA of the CDR3 is TGTGCCAGCTCACACCGGACCGGGGGGTCTGGATCTGGGGCCAACGTCCTGACTTTC.